This TCR beta chain emerged from a study of radiation and T cells in renal cell carcinoma. CDR3 length: 12 amino acids. The germline V gene has CDR1 SGHKS and CDR2 YYEKEE (reference sequence). Trimming took off 1 base at V and 4 bases at J, with 5 bases between the two ends. The time point denotes: baseline pretreatment blood. Indicated treatment: 15 Gy SBRT to primary tumor, nephrectomy 4 weeks later. The repertoire was sequenced with immunoSEQ multiplex PCR; TCRdb's copy has only in-frame clones and lacks some. Counted here are 130,000 or so clones, around four fifths occurring once; the ten biggest clones make up roughly 23%.

V gene TRBV5-5 combines with J gene TRBJ1-1; D is undetermined. The TCR originated in a woman between 50 and 59 years old with renal cell carcinoma. The source was blood, collected from a patient whose treatment included radiotherapy and nephrectomy. CDR3 nucleotides: TGTGCCAGCAGCTTGCAGGTCACTGAAGCTTTCTTT. Translated, it gives CASSLQVTEAFF.